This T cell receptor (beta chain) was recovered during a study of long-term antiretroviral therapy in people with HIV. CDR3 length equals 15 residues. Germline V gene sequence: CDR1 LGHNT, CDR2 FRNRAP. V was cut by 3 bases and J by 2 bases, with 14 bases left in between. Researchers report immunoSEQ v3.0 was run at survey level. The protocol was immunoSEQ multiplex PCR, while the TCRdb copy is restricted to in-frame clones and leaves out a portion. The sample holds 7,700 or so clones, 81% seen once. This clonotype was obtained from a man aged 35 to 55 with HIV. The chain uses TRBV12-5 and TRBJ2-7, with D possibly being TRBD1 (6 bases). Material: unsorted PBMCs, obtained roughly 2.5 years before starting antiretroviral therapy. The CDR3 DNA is TGTGCTAGTGGTTTACCGGACAGCGTGGCCTACGAGCAGTACTTC. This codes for CASGLPDSVAYEQYF.